The sequence of this T cell receptor beta chain was determined in a study of cytomegalovirus exposure and HLA in healthy donors. As regards this clone: What it binds is not known.

Notes on the study in general: V- and J-gene trimming in TCR beta was tied to a missense DCLRE1C variant by an analysis performed later.

Both 60 Vbeta primers and 13 Jbeta primers went into the PCR. Profiled with immunoSEQ multiplex PCR; TCRdb holds only in-frame clones, not every one. The sample lists roughly 82,000 clones; around 70% were seen once. The sequence came from a woman in her 40s in good health and CMV-seropositive. The specimen sequenced was PBMCs.

In DNA, the CDR3 is TGCAGCGTTGATCCCGAGGGCAATGAGCAGTTCTTC. Translation: CSVDPEGNEQFF. The gene calls are TRBV29-1 and TRBJ2-1, with D maybe TRBD2 (5 bases). Per germline, CDR1 SQVTM and CDR2 ANQGSEA. The CDR3 extends over 12 amino acids. V dropped 3 bases and J dropped 6 bases, with 9 bases sitting between them.